These 20 T cell receptor beta chains share one sample of origin, sequenced in a study of blood T cells in healthy people across ages. A second PCR, run for about 6 to 11 cycles, used a sample-barcoded 5' primer plus a J-beta primer mix. TCRdb passed the 5' RACE reads through MiXCR, listing each CDR3 protein once. The sample consists of 800,000 to 950,000 distinct CDR3 sequences, 25% to 35% of them appearing once. The data were also submitted as part of a second study, on T cells of mothers and their children.

Sequencing was carried out using blood. The receptors were sampled from a woman aged 35 to 49 in good health.

Only a few counts were recorded for this clonotype. This chain links TRBV5-1 with TRBJ2-1, with 8 bases aligning to TRBD2. This CDR3 is 18 amino acids long. CDR1 and CDR2 from the germline V gene are SGHRS and YFSETQ. V dropped 0 bases and J dropped 10; count of bases not matched to a gene: 18. The CDR3 DNA is TGCGCCAGCAGCTTGGCCGGTCGGGGCGGGGGGCCGTTGAGAGAGCAGTTCTTC. It encodes CASSLAGRGGGPLREQFF.

This clonotype has at least ten counts. This chain links TRBV20-1 with TRBJ2-5; 10 bases map to TRBD2. Per germline, CDR1 DFQATT and CDR2 SNEGSKA (reference sequence). The CDR3 runs 16 residues. V trimming: 5 bases; J trimming: 5 bases; junction bases outside the gene matches: 14. The CDR3 loop is CSADRGPSGGRETQYF. CDR3 DNA sequence: TGCAGTGCTGATCGGGGTCCTAGCGGGGGCCGGGAGACCCAGTACTTC.

In this sample, this clonotype turned up a few times. V usage is TRBV7-2 and J usage is TRBJ2-4; TRBD2 matches 12 bases. Germline V CDR1 and CDR2: SGHTA, FQGNSA. After removal of 4 bases from V and 13 bases from J, the junction contained 17 bases not matched to a gene. This CDR3 has 17 amino acids. CDR3 loop: CTSSSLRLAGDDNEQYF. The CDR3 DNA reads TGTACCAGCAGCTCCCTCCGACTAGCGGGGGACGACAATGAGCAGTACTTC.

V gene TRBV5-1 combines with J gene TRBJ1-3; TRBD1 agrees at 7 bases. V shed 4 bases and J 2 bases; nucleotides not matched to a gene: 6. The length of the CDR3 is 15 residues. Per the germline V gene, CDR1 is SGHRS and CDR2 is YFSETQ. In DNA form, the CDR3 reads TGCGCCAGCAGCGCGGACAGGAGAACTGGAAACACCATATATTTT. It specifies CASSADRRTGNTIYF.

In its sample, this clonotype was seen a few times. The chain recombines TRBV7-2 with TRBJ1-5, with a tentative D call TRBD1 (5 bases). V was cut by 0 bases and J by 7 bases, with 13 bases left in between. Germline CDR1 reads SGHTA; CDR2 reads FQGNSA. The CDR3 is 15 amino acids. DNA of the CDR3: TGTGCCAGCAGCTTAGCGCCGGGGGTTCGGCAGCCCCAGCATTTT. Amino acids: CASSLAPGVRQPQHF.

The chain uses TRBV28 and TRBJ2-7, with D unclear. The germline V gene has CDR1 MDHEN and CDR2 SYDVKM. The V end was cut by 7 bases, the J end by 1 base, with 11 bases between. The CDR3 has 13 residues. The CDR3 DNA is TGTGCCAGCACCGGGCCGGTTTCCTACGAGCAGTACTTC. Its protein is CASTGPVSYEQYF.

This clonotype was seen a handful of times. J is TRBJ2-4 and V is TRBV20-1, with 9 positions matching TRBD2. Trimming cost V 6 bases and J 1 base; bases outside gene matches: 7. Looked up from germline, CDR1 is DFQATT and CDR2 is SNEGSKA (reference sequence). The CDR3 length is 15 residues. The CDR3 region has the DNA TGCAGTGCGGTAGCGGGGGCAGGGGCCAAAAACATTCAGTACTTC. Translated: CSAVAGAGAKNIQYF.

This clonotype appeared once. The V and J genes are TRBV15 and TRBJ1-1, with a possible D match to TRBD1 (5 bases). V lost 3 bases and J 4 bases, leaving 12 bases between the germline ends. Germline V gene data show CDR1 as LNHNV and CDR2 as YYDKDF (reference sequence). The CDR3 has 14 residues. CDR3 loop: CATSSPTGPTEAFF. The DNA of the CDR3 is TGTGCCACCAGCAGCCCCACGGGGCCCACTGAAGCTTTCTTT.

The chain employs TRBV29-1 and TRBJ1-2; D perhaps matches TRBD1 (6 bases). Germline lookup yields CDR1 SQVTM and CDR2 ANQGSEA. This CDR3 region has 15 residues. Trimming took off 4 bases at V and 1 base at J, with 16 bases between the two ends. CDR3 region: CSVVRGRQNNYGYTF. The CDR3 DNA is TGCAGCGTTGTCAGGGGACGACAGAATAACTATGGCTACACCTTC. The complete variable domain, with remaining parts taken from reference TRBV29-1 and TRBJ1-2, reads SAVISQKPSRDICQRGTSLTIQCQVDSQVTMMFWYRQQPGQSLTLIATANQGSEATYESGFVIDKFPISRPNLTFSTLTVSNMSPEDSSIYLCSVVRGRQNNYGYTFGSGTRLTVV.

The count of this clonotype is one. The CDR3 sequence: CASSLVQGANVLTF. The CDR3 coding sequence is TGCGCCAGCAGCTTGGTTCAGGGGGCCAACGTCCTGACTTTC. The chain joins TRBV5-1 to TRBJ2-6; no definite D call. CDR3 size: 14 residues. The V end lost 0 bases, the J end lost 4 bases, and 5 bases lay between the germline ends. The germline gives CDR1 SGHRS, CDR2 YFSETQ.

This chain joins TRBV5-6 and TRBJ1-2; D ambiguous. Germline V gives CDR1 SGHDT, CDR2 YYEEEE. Deletions cut 5 bases from V and 4 bases from J, with 9 bases between. The CDR3 has 12 amino acids. The CDR3 DNA reads as TGTGCCAGCAGGCGTCTAGGCTATGGCTACACCTTC. It specifies CASRRLGYGYTF.

This clonotype was seen a handful of times. The chain is built from TRBV7-9 and TRBJ2-1; D ambiguous. The V end was cut by 4 bases, the J end by 0 bases, with 10 bases between. In germline, CDR1 is SEHNR, CDR2 FQNEAQ (reference sequence). This CDR3 is built from 15 residues. The CDR3 DNA reads TGTGCCAGCAGCTCCTCGTTGAACTCCTACAATGAGCAGTTCTTC. Encoded protein: CASSSSLNSYNEQFF.

CDR3: CASSPGQGSTNEKLFF. The CDR3 DNA is TGCGCCAGCAGCCCGGGGCAAGGGTCAACTAATGAAAAACTGTTTTTT. This chain joins TRBV4-1 and TRBJ1-4; a possible D gene is TRBD1 (5 bases). The CDR3 spans 16 residues. Germline CDR1 MGHRA, CDR2 YSYEKL. V was cut by 4 bases and J by 0 bases, with 12 bases left in between.

This clonotype was counted ten times or more. This chain uses TRBV7-2 with TRBJ1-5; D gene uncertain. V lost 0 bases and J lost 4, with 7 bases in between. CDR1 is SGHTA and CDR2 is FQGNSA in the germline V gene. The length of the CDR3 is 14 residues. This chain's CDR3 is CASSLAGLNQPQHF. The CDR3 bases are TGTGCCAGCAGCTTAGCAGGTCTAAATCAGCCCCAGCATTTT.

The rearrangement joins TRBV28 to TRBJ2-3, with D possibly being TRBD2 (5 bases). This CDR3 spans 14 amino acids. Looked up from germline, CDR1 is MDHEN and CDR2 is SYDVKM. Trimming removed 10 bases from V and 4 bases from J, with 18 bases in between. CDR3 residues: CATSAPGSADTQYF. The CDR3 DNA reads as TGTGCCACCTCGGCCCCCGGTAGCGCAGATACGCAGTATTTT.

This clonotype was seen only a few times. CDR3 coding DNA: TGCGCCAGCAAAACGGTTTCCTACAATGAGCAGTTCTTC. Its translation: CASKTVSYNEQFF. V gene TRBV5-1 combines with J gene TRBJ2-1; D is unresolved. This CDR3 is 13 amino acids long. Germline V gives CDR1 SGHRS, CDR2 YFSETQ. V shed 6 bases and J shed 1 base, with 8 bases lying between them.

The chain employs TRBV27 and TRBJ2-6; D gene unclear. Germline V lookup: CDR1 MNHEY, CDR2 SMNVEV (reference sequence). The V end was cut by 4 bases, the J end by 4 bases, with 14 bases between. This CDR3 is built from 16 residues. The CDR3 loop reads CASSYMIPRGANVLTF. The DNA for the CDR3 is TGTGCCAGCAGTTATATGATCCCTCGCGGGGCCAACGTCCTGACTTTC.

The chain combines TRBV7-9 with TRBJ2-1; D possibly corresponds to TRBD1 (5 bases). Trimming pared 0 bases from V and 8 bases from J, leaving 8 bases between. Per germline, CDR1 SEHNR and CDR2 FQNEAQ (reference sequence). This CDR3 spans 13 amino acids. CDR3 nucleotide sequence: TGTGCCAGCAGCTTAGCAGGGGCCGATGAGCAGTTCTTC. Translating gives CASSLAGADEQFF. Combining the CDR3 with reference TRBV7-9 and TRBJ2-1 gives the whole variable domain DTGVSQNPRHKITKRGQNVTFRCDPISEHNRLYWYRQTLGQGPEFLTYFQNEAQLEKSRLLSDRFSAERPKGSFSTLEIQRTEQGDSAMYLCASSLAGADEQFFGPGTRLTVL.

This clonotype was counted at least ten times. This chain connects TRBV7-2 to TRBJ2-7; TRBD2 agrees at 13 bases. The CDR3 totals 15 residues. The trim removed 6 bases at V and 3 bases at J, leaving 5 bases unmatched. Germline V gene data show CDR1 as SGHTA and CDR2 as FQGNSA. DNA of the CDR3: TGTGCCAGCAGACCCGGGACTAGCGGGGTCTACGAGCAGTACTTC. Protein product: CASRPGTSGVYEQYF.

This clonotype was detected only a few times. At one of its ends the junction is not consistent with the germline gene, which may arise from a read error. The chain combines TRBV29-1 with TRBJ2-2; 8 positions match TRBD1. Germline lookup yields CDR1 SQVTM and CDR2 ANQGSEA. The CDR3 runs to 16 residues. The CDR3, as DNA: TGCAGCGTAGAAGACAGGGGAGGTTGGAACACCGGGGAGCTGTTTTTT. Protein sequence: CSVEDRGGWNTGELFF.